The 18 T cell receptor beta chains presented below share a single source sample, sequenced in a study of T cell responses to AZD1222 COVID-19 vaccine (dated by TCRdb to the early 2020s). Taken with the paper, the label for time point translates to: about 28 days (+/-7) after the second vaccine dose. The library relied on the immunoSEQ multiplex PCR assay. TCRdb took this table from immuneACCESS and kept in-frame rearrangements with V and J called. Such tables lack part of the clones; where checked against another copy, unresolved V genes explain under half of the gap, and the rest is unexplained. In all, the sample holds some 180,000 clones, and roughly nine tenths of those were seen once. The ten largest make up 1.5% to 2% of the sample. The sequencing used peripheral blood, collected 28 days after the second AZD1222 dose. The receptor source for this set is an adult who received the AZD1222 COVID-19 vaccine.

Details on this clone: Germline is not matched at one junction end, which may reflect a read error. This chain's CDR3 is CASSIDSTGSSRANVLTF. DNA for the CDR3: TGTGCCAGTAGTATAGATTCCACAGGGTCCTCTCGGGCCAACGTCCTGACTTTC. V and J are TRBV19 and TRBJ2-6, with a possible D match to TRBD1 (6 bases). Per germline, CDR1 LNHDA and CDR2 SQIVND (reference sequence). The CDR3 contains 18 residues.

The V call is TRBV6-2 or TRBV6-3, the J call TRBJ2-5, with D tentatively TRBD1 or TRBD2 (5 bases each). This CDR3 is 15 amino acids long. The V and J ends lost 2 bases and 1 base respectively, with 11 bases between them. Germline CDR1 is MNHEY and CDR2 is SVGEGT. CDR3 loop: CASSYVRGAQETQYF. The CDR3, as DNA: TGTGCCAGCAGTTACGTACGAGGGGCCCAAGAGACCCAGTACTTC.

The chain recombines TRBV29-1 with TRBJ1-1; D is unresolved. Germline V CDR1 and CDR2: SQVTM, ANQGSEA. Trimming pared 2 bases from V and 4 bases from J, leaving 14 bases between. The CDR3 length is 14 residues. CDR3 residues: CSVEIPKDITEAFF. The CDR3 region has the DNA TGCAGCGTTGAAATTCCCAAGGATATCACTGAAGCTTTCTTT.

This chain links TRBV2 with TRBJ1-4; TRBD1 matches at 9 bases. Per the germline V gene, CDR1 is SNHLY and CDR2 is FYNNEI. V was clipped by 7 bases and J by 5 bases; unmatched bases: 8. CDR3 size: 15 residues. The CDR3 DNA follows: TGTGCCAGCATCTCTACAGGGGGCGCGAATGAAAAACTGTTTTTT. Translating gives CASISTGGANEKLFF.

The chain uses TRBV5-4 and TRBJ2-3; weak D call: TRBD2 (5 bases). V was clipped by 4 bases and J by 4 bases, with 13 bases between them. CDR3 length: 14 amino acids. Germline V gene data show CDR1 as SGHNT and CDR2 as YYREEE (reference sequence). CDR3 DNA sequence: TGTGCCAGCAGCCTAGGACTTTTTCCAGATACGCAGTATTTT. It codes for CASSLGLFPDTQYF.

The chain uses TRBV27 and TRBJ2-7, with 7 bases aligning to TRBD2. V dropped 7 bases and J dropped 1; count of bases not matched to a gene: 13. CDR1 is MNHEY and CDR2 is SMNVEV in the germline V gene (reference sequence). The CDR3 runs to 16 residues. CDR3: CASKKSASSGSYEQYF. The CDR3 region has the DNA TGTGCCAGCAAAAAATCCGCCTCTAGCGGATCCTACGAGCAGTACTTC.

This chain connects TRBV5-1 to TRBJ1-1; a possible D gene is TRBD1 (5 bases). Looked up from germline, CDR1 is SGHRS and CDR2 is YFSETQ. CDR3 length equals 14 residues. The V end lost 4 bases, the J end lost 7 bases, and 17 bases lay between the germline ends. The CDR3 nucleotides are TGCGCCAGCAGCAACCCGGGGCTGCACCTTGAAGCTTTCTTT. It is translated as CASSNPGLHLEAFF.

This chain's CDR3 is CASSYGTGRNSPLHF. CDR3 nucleotides: TGTGCCAGCAGTTATGGCACAGGCAGGAATTCACCCCTCCACTTT. The chain carries TRBV5-4 and TRBJ1-6; possibly TRBD1 for D (5 bases). The CDR3 has 15 residues. V was trimmed by 5 bases and J by 7 bases, leaving 16 bases between them. CDR1 and CDR2 from the germline V gene are SGHNT and YYREEE (reference sequence).

The rearrangement uses TRBV15 and TRBJ2-7; D is undetermined. Germline V CDR1 and CDR2: LNHNV, YYDKDF (reference sequence). The CDR3 contains 16 residues. The germline V and J ends were trimmed by 1 base and 0 bases, with 13 bases remaining between them. CDR3 loop: CATSRVPRTGSYEQYF. The CDR3 bases are TGTGCCACCAGCAGAGTCCCCCGGACGGGCTCCTACGAGCAGTACTTC.

Notes on this clone: This specimen includes other DNA sequences encoding the same CDR3. This chain joins TRBV18 and TRBJ1-1; 7 bases match TRBD1. Germline CDR1 is KGHSH and CDR2 is LQKENI. J lost 1 base, V lost 3 bases, and 2 bases had no gene match. This CDR3 comprises 14 residues. CDR3 DNA: TGTGCCAGCTCACCGGGACAGTCGAACACTGAAGCTTTCTTT. Translation: CASSPGQSNTEAFF.

The gene calls are TRBV4-1 and TRBJ2-7; D gene uncertain. The CDR3 extends over 16 amino acids. Germline assignment: CDR1 MGHRA and CDR2 YSYEKL. V was trimmed by 1 base and J by 2 bases, leaving 15 bases between them. The DNA for the CDR3 is TGCGCCAGCAGCCAAGTAGGCGGTTCCTCGACCTACGAGCAGTACTTC. Amino acids: CASSQVGGSSTYEQYF.

The rearrangement uses TRBV29-1 and TRBJ1-6; no clear D gene. The CDR3 totals 13 residues. Germline V gives CDR1 SQVTM, CDR2 ANQGSEA. V gave up 4 bases and J gave up 5 bases, with 9 bases separating them. DNA of the CDR3: TGCAGCGTTGGAGCGGACCATAATTCACCCCTCCACTTT. This codes for CSVGADHNSPLHF.

This chain links TRBV5-6 with TRBJ1-4; weak D call: TRBD1 (5 bases). The CDR3 is 14 amino acids. V gave up 4 bases and J gave up 8 bases, with 15 bases separating them. Germline lookup yields CDR1 SGHDT and CDR2 YYEEEE. The CDR3 protein is CASSRGPSGEKLFF. CDR3 coding DNA: TGTGCCAGCAGCCGAGGGCCATCAGGGGAAAAACTGTTTTTT. The full variable domain, rest sourced from reference TRBV5-6 and TRBJ1-4, is DAGVTQSPTHLIKTRGQQVTLRCSPKSGHDTVSWYQQALGQGPQFIFQYYEEEERQRGNFPDRFSGHQFPNYSSELNVNALLLGDSALYLCASSRGPSGEKLFFGSGTQLSVL.

This rearrangement joins TRBV19 to TRBJ2-1; 9 bases are a match to TRBD1. Looked up from germline, CDR1 is LNHDA and CDR2 is SQIVND (reference sequence). The CDR3 has 13 residues. V lost 7 bases and J lost 4; bases outside the gene matches: 2. Here the CDR3 reads CASKGQGYNEQFF. CDR3 DNA sequence: TGTGCCAGTAAGGGACAGGGTTACAATGAGCAGTTCTTC.

The chain is built from TRBV2 and TRBJ1-4; 10 nucleotides align to TRBD1. V lost 6 bases, J lost 5 bases, and 9 bases stayed unmatched. Germline V gives CDR1 SNHLY, CDR2 FYNNEI. The CDR3 covers 16 residues. The CDR3 is CASRGGQGPLNEKLFF. In nucleotides, the CDR3 is TGTGCCAGCAGGGGGGGACAGGGGCCTTTAAATGAAAAACTGTTTTTT.

V usage is TRBV19 and J usage is TRBJ2-7, with D unresolved. The CDR3 sequence is 15 residues long. CDR1 and CDR2 from the germline V gene are LNHDA and SQIVND (reference sequence). V was trimmed by 0 bases and J by 9 bases, leaving 18 bases between them. The CDR3 DNA reads as TGTGCCAGTAGTATAGAAAGAAGAGCCCCGACGGGGCAGTACTTC. Residues: CASSIERRAPTGQYF.

The chain employs TRBV3-1 (or the pseudogene TRBV3-2) and TRBJ1-4; 7 bases align to TRBD1. Germline values: CDR1 LGHDT, CDR2 YNNKEL (reference sequence). V was clipped by 4 bases and J by 1 base; unmatched bases: 3. The CDR3 totals 15 residues. The DNA of the CDR3 is TGTGCCAGCAGCCGTCGACAGGGAACTAATGAAAAACTGTTTTTT. Its translation is CASSRRQGTNEKLFF.

The chain recombines TRBV30 with TRBJ1-1, with D perhaps TRBD1 (6 bases). The germline V gene has CDR1 GTSNPN and CDR2 SVGIG (reference sequence). The V and J ends lost 0 bases and 5 bases respectively, with 13 bases between them. CDR3 length: 14 amino acids. As DNA, the CDR3 is TGTGCCTGGAGTGTGCTAGGGGGGTTAACTGAAGCTTTCTTT. Amino acid sequence: CAWSVLGGLTEAFF.